The source of this TCR beta chain is a study of blood T cell repertoires in COVID-19. Generated by immunoSEQ multiplex PCR, the TCRdb table keeps only in-frame clones and is missing some. The data show 220,000 or so clones, just under 85% seen once. Trimming removed 2 bases at V and 4 bases at J, with 18 bases between. Germline V gene data show CDR1 as MNHEY and CDR2 as SVGEGT. The CDR3 has 18 amino acids. This sequence was found in a woman aged 40 to 50 with acute COVID-19. V gene TRBV6-2 or TRBV6-3 combines with J gene TRBJ1-6; D ambiguous. The specimen sequenced was PBMCs or T cells enriched from blood (not recorded which). The CDR3 region has the DNA TGTGCCAGCAGTTACCCCTCCACTAAGGTCAAGTATAATTCACCCCTCCACTTT. Translation gives CASSYPSTKVKYNSPLHF.